These T cell receptor beta chains were read from a single sample in a study of Graves' ophthalmopathy and Graves' hyperthyroidism. TCRdb independently ran MiXCR on the multiplex PCR reads; one entry per CDR3 protein. The data contain roughly 1.1 million distinct CDR3 sequences, roughly 35% of them singletons. Sequencing was performed on peripheral blood or thyroid tissue (not recorded which). These TCRs come from an adult man with Graves' hyperthyroidism. Each CDR3 is given without its conserved first and last residue. Fields, in order: V gene, CDR3 length, J gene, CDR3 protein.

V: TRBV6-2/TRBV6-3
length: 8
J: TRBJ1-1
CDR3: ASSYNQTF

V: TRBV6-5
length: 15
J: TRBJ2-7
CDR3: ASSYSGNRLSSYEQY

V: TRBV25-1
length: 13
J: TRBJ2-7
CDR3: ASSSIGTGYYEQY

V: TRBV7-9
length: 15
J: TRBJ2-5
CDR3: ASSGTVETGGQETQY

V: TRBV20-1
length: 11
J: TRBJ1-5
CDR3: SAIRRDNQPQH

V: TRBV7-2
length: 14
J: TRBJ2-3
CDR3: ASSPRNGGGKDTQY

V: TRBV2
length: 12
J: TRBJ1-5
CDR3: ASGDANSNQPQH

V: TRBV12-3/TRBV12-4
length: 11
J: TRBJ1-2
CDR3: ASSLLGWRGYT

V: TRBV25-1
length: 13
J: TRBJ2-7
CDR3: ASSEDGLVSYEQY

V: TRBV29-1
length: 11
J: TRBJ2-7
CDR3: SVESPGLGEQY

V: TRBV15
length: 14
J: TRBJ1-4
CDR3: ATSRETGNYNEKLF

V: TRBV20-1
length: 10
J: TRBJ1-5
CDR3: SAEDRHQPQH

V: TRBV15
length: 12
J: TRBJ2-2
CDR3: ATSRDVGAGELF

V: TRBV7-8
length: 16
J: TRBJ2-2
CDR3: ASSLRGFAGGITGELF

V: TRBV29-1
length: 12
J: TRBJ1-2
CDR3: SVEGGQLNYGYT

V: TRBV7-8
length: 12
J: TRBJ2-7
CDR3: ASSLAGSLYEQY

V: TRBV4-2
length: 15
J: TRBJ2-7
CDR3: ASSQYAPGQGSYEQY

V: TRBV10-3
length: 12
J: TRBJ2-7
CDR3: AISESTGPYEQY

V: TRBV2
length: 13
J: TRBJ1-5
CDR3: ASRYRGDSNQPQH

V: TRBV9
length: 13
J: TRBJ1-3
CDR3: ASSVTHVRGATIY

V: TRBV7-2
length: 15
J: TRBJ2-7
CDR3: ASSLQIGAGSSYEQY

V: TRBV15
length: 11
J: TRBJ2-5
CDR3: AIGGGAYNEQY

V: TRBV7-9
length: 9
J: TRBJ2-1
CDR3: ASSLSAEQF

V: TRBV6-6
length: 12
J: TRBJ1-6
CDR3: ASSYGRPESPPH

V: TRBV9
length: 12
J: TRBJ1-1
CDR3: ASSVSGQLTEAF